One and the same sample provided the 13 T cell receptor beta chains below, sequenced in a study of tumor and adjacent non-tumor tissue in lung cancer. A modified ARM-PCR protocol with three rounds of nested PCR amplified TCRbeta. MiXCR, applied by TCRdb to the multiplex PCR reads, yields one record per CDR3 protein. The data hold 85,000 to 130,000 distinct CDR3 sequences, with 60% to 80% observed a single time. The template was RNA from unsorted bulk tissue. This non-tumor lung sample came from over 3 cm beyond the tumor edge. Sequenced sample: distant non-tumor lung tissue. The origin of the receptors is a young man with non-small cell lung cancer.

Points on this clonotype: This may stem from a read error, because a much larger clone lies one nucleotide away. Here the CDR3 omits its conserved ending phenylalanine or tryptophan, so a read error is the likely source. The J gene is TRBJ2-3, the V gene TRBV12-5; D perhaps matches TRBD1 (6 bases). CDR1 is LGHNT and CDR2 is FRNRAP in the germline V gene. There are 16 residues in the CDR3. Trimming removed 7 bases from V and 0 bases from J, with 17 bases in between. The chain's CDR3 is CASERRRQDSTDTQYL. The CDR3 DNA is TGTGCTAGTGAACGTCGTCGACAGGATAGCACAGATACGCAGTATTTG.

This clonotype was seen repeatedly, ten times or more. The CDR3 nucleotides are TGCGCCAGCAGCCCATCTACAGGGGATAATTCACCCCTCCACTTT. Protein: CASSPSTGDNSPLHF. V and J are TRBV5-1 and TRBJ1-6; the match to TRBD1 covers 7 bases. The germline V gene has CDR1 SGHRS and CDR2 YFSETQ. V dropped 4 bases and J dropped 5; count of bases not matched to a gene: 6. CDR3 length equals 15 residues.

Remarks on this clonotype: At one end the junction does not follow the germline gene, possibly because of a read error. The chain joins TRBV6-2 or TRBV6-3 to TRBJ2-1; D not resolved. The germline gives CDR1 MNHEY, CDR2 SVGEGT. The CDR3 runs 14 residues. CDR3: CTSSYSIFDNEQFF. The CDR3 nucleotides are TGTACCAGCAGTTACTCTATTTTTGACAATGAGCAGTTCTTC.

A note on this clonotype: One base away lies a much larger clone, so this may be a sequencing read error. The J gene is TRBJ2-1, the V gene TRBV4-1; no definite D call. Germline V lookup: CDR1 MGHRA, CDR2 YSYEKL. V was clipped by 5 bases and J by 3 bases, with 11 bases between them. The CDR3 covers 14 residues. The CDR3 spells CASSEVRLYNEQFF. For the CDR3, the DNA is TGCGCCAGCAGCGAAGTTCGCCTCTACAATGAGCAGTTCTTC.

The chain joins TRBV2 to TRBJ2-2, with 9 bases fitting TRBD1. Germline-derived CDR1 and CDR2 are SNHLY and FYNNEI. With 9 bases clipped from V and 0 bases from J, the junction kept 5 bases outside the gene matches. The CDR3 covers 15 residues. CDR3 sequence: CARSTGGPNTGELFF. CDR3 nucleotide sequence: TGTGCCAGAAGTACAGGGGGCCCGAACACCGGGGAGCTGTTTTTT. Variable domain in full (rest from reference TRBV2 and TRBJ2-2): EPEVTQTPSHQVTQMGQEVILRCVPISNHLYFYWYRQILGQKVEFLVSFYNNEISEKSEIFDDQFSVERPDGSNFTLKIRSTKLEDSAMYFCARSTGGPNTGELFFGEGSRLTVL.

This chain uses TRBV11-2 with TRBJ2-2, with TRBD1 identical over 8 bases. The length of the CDR3 is 14 residues. Germline lookup yields CDR1 SGHAT and CDR2 FQNNGV. The V gene end was trimmed by 4 bases and the J gene end by 4 bases; junction bases not matched to a gene: 2. CDR3 coding DNA: TGTGCCAGCAGCTACCAGGGGGCCACCGGGGAGCTGTTTTTT. It yields the protein CASSYQGATGELFF.

The V and J genes are TRBV7-8 and TRBJ2-3; TRBD2 might be the D (5 bases). V gave up 2 bases and J gave up 1 base, with 7 bases separating them. The CDR3 has 14 amino acids. Germline CDR1 is SGHVS and CDR2 is FQNEAQ. The CDR3 loop reads CASSLSGGTDTQYF. The CDR3 DNA sequence: TGTGCCAGCAGCTTAAGCGGCGGCACAGATACGCAGTATTTT. Using reference TRBV7-8 and TRBJ2-3 for the parts outside the CDR3, the full variable domain is GAGVSQSPRYKVAKRGQDVALRCDPISGHVSLFWYQQALGQGPEFLTYFQNEAQLDKSGLPSDRFFAERPEGSVSTLKIQRTQQEDSAVYLCASSLSGGTDTQYFGPGTRLTVL.

This clonotype was seen a handful of times. V usage is TRBV7-8 and J usage is TRBJ2-3; tentative D call: TRBD2 (6 bases). CDR1 SGHVS and CDR2 FQNEAQ come from the germline V gene. The CDR3 runs to 17 residues. Trimming pared 0 bases from V and 4 bases from J, leaving 17 bases between. The CDR3 sequence: CASSLAVVGGAADTQYF. The CDR3 DNA reads as TGTGCCAGCAGCTTAGCAGTAGTTGGCGGGGCGGCAGATACGCAGTATTTT. The full variable domain, its missing parts supplied by reference TRBV7-8 and TRBJ2-3, is GAGVSQSPRYKVAKRGQDVALRCDPISGHVSLFWYQQALGQGPEFLTYFQNEAQLDKSGLPSDRFFAERPEGSVSTLKIQRTQQEDSAVYLCASSLAVVGGAADTQYFGPGTRLTVL.

The rearrangement joins TRBV11-2 to TRBJ2-1; either TRBD1 or TRBD2 may supply D (5 bases each). Germline V gene lookup returns CDR1 SGHAT and CDR2 FQNNGV. This CDR3 spans 12 amino acids. In DNA, the CDR3 is TGTGTCGGCAGTCGGGGCTTCAATGAGCAGTTCTTC. It codes for CVGSRGFNEQFF.

This clonotype was picked up many times. The chain links TRBV6-1 to TRBJ1-5, with D possibly being TRBD1 (5 bases). Germline V lookup: CDR1 MNHNS, CDR2 SASEGT. The germline V and J ends were trimmed by 1 base and 6 bases, with 13 bases remaining between them. The CDR3 extends over 15 amino acids. Here the CDR3 DNA reads TGTGCCAGCAGTGAAGAATCGGGGGGAAGTCAGCCCCAGCATTTT. Amino acid sequence: CASSEESGGSQPQHF.

V gene TRBV11-2 combines with J gene TRBJ2-7; 11 bases map to TRBD1. Unmatched junction bases numbered 9, after V lost 3 bases and J lost 5 bases. CDR1 is SGHAT and CDR2 is FQNNGV in the germline V gene. This CDR3 has 16 residues. The CDR3 spells CASSFYGQGAWDEQYF. The CDR3 bases are TGTGCCAGCAGCTTCTATGGACAGGGGGCGTGGGACGAGCAGTACTTC.

The chain combines TRBV20-1 with TRBJ1-5, with D perhaps TRBD1 (5 bases). Germline assignment: CDR1 DFQATT and CDR2 SNEGSKA (reference sequence). The V end lost 1 base, the J end lost 5 bases, and 18 bases lay between the germline ends. The CDR3 has 16 amino acids. The CDR3 loop is CSARVWGWGDDQPQHF. In nucleotides, the CDR3 is TGCAGTGCTAGAGTTTGGGGATGGGGGGATGATCAGCCCCAGCATTTT.

There are many counts of this clonotype. The chain is built from TRBV12-3 or TRBV12-4 and TRBJ2-1, with D unresolved. The length of the CDR3 is 13 residues. V gave up 5 bases and J gave up 8 bases, with 13 bases separating them. The CDR3 DNA reads TGTGCCAGCAGTGGGTTAGCTGGGGATGAGCAGTTCTTC. Translating gives CASSGLAGDEQFF.